The rows below give T cell receptor beta chains drawn from one sample of a study of shared clonotypes between healthy human individuals. Only in-frame clones appear in the TCRdb table, and some are missing; sequencing was by immunoSEQ multiplex PCR. The sample has over 700,000 clones, approximately 77% seen once. Sample: memory CD4+ T cells sorted from blood. The receptors come from a woman younger than 45 in good health. The CDR3 runs from the conserved cysteine through the conserved F or W. The D gene is left open where the match is weak. Size values are once, few and many counts, or a class for expanded clones, and some rows have none.

CDR3aa: CASSQDRWASDTQYF
CDR3nt: TGTGCCAGCAGCCAAGATCGTTGGGCCTCAGATACGCAGTATTTT
j_gene: TRBJ2-3
d_gene: .
abundance: .
v_gene: TRBV4-2

CDR3aa: CASSRGIVGDSSYEQYF
CDR3nt: TGTGCCAGCAGTAGAGGTATCGTGGGCGATAGCTCCTACGAGCAGTACTTC
j_gene: TRBJ2-7
d_gene: .
abundance: few
v_gene: TRBV27

CDR3aa: CASSLGRSTDTQYF
CDR3nt: TGCGCCAGCAGCTTGGGGCGTAGCACAGATACGCAGTATTTT
j_gene: TRBJ2-3
d_gene: .
abundance: many
v_gene: TRBV5-1

CDR3aa: CASSQTDPSEQYF
CDR3nt: TGTGCCAGCAGCCAAACGGACCCCTCGGAGCAGTACTTC
j_gene: TRBJ2-7
d_gene: .
abundance: .
v_gene: TRBV4-2

CDR3aa: CASIRSGSSPGELFF
CDR3nt: TGTGCCAGCATTCGGAGCGGGAGCTCTCCCGGGGAGCTGTTTTTT
j_gene: TRBJ2-2
d_gene: TRBD2
abundance: .
v_gene: TRBV28

CDR3aa: CAWSTIARDRDQPQHF
CDR3nt: TGTGCCTGGAGCACAATTGCAAGGGACAGGGATCAGCCCCAGCATTTT
j_gene: TRBJ1-5
d_gene: TRBD1
abundance: .
v_gene: TRBV30

CDR3aa: CASSEGGGIPYNEQFF
CDR3nt: TGTGCCAGCAGTGAGGGGGGCGGGATTCCATACAATGAGCAGTTCTTC
j_gene: TRBJ2-1
d_gene: .
abundance: many
v_gene: TRBV25-1

CDR3aa: CASSLVQENGYTF
CDR3nt: TGCGCCAGCAGCTTGGTACAGGAGAATGGCTACACCTTC
j_gene: TRBJ1-2
d_gene: .
abundance: few
v_gene: TRBV5-1

CDR3aa: CASSRIPREKLFF
CDR3nt: TGTGCCAGCAGTCGCATTCCCAGGGAAAAACTGTTTTTT
j_gene: TRBJ1-4
d_gene: .
abundance: .
v_gene: TRBV28

CDR3aa: CASSKDRGPFGNTIYF
CDR3nt: TGTGCCAGCAGTAAAGACAGGGGGCCGTTTGGAAACACCATATATTTT
j_gene: TRBJ1-3
d_gene: TRBD1
abundance: .
v_gene: TRBV11-2

CDR3aa: CASSIDQGSSYNEQFF
CDR3nt: TGTGCCAGTAGTATAGATCAGGGCAGCTCCTACAATGAGCAGTTCTTC
j_gene: TRBJ2-1
d_gene: .
abundance: .
v_gene: TRBV19

CDR3aa: CASSVGLDTYEQYF
CDR3nt: TGTGCCAGCAGCGTGGGACTAGATACTTACGAGCAGTACTTC
j_gene: TRBJ2-7
d_gene: TRBD2
abundance: .
v_gene: TRBV9

CDR3aa: CASSESSQGGWTEAFF
CDR3nt: TGTGCCAGCAGTGAATCGAGTCAGGGCGGTTGGACTGAAGCTTTCTTT
j_gene: TRBJ1-1
d_gene: .
abundance: many
v_gene: TRBV2

CDR3aa: CAWSPDSPWVSQHF
CDR3nt: TGTGCCTGGAGTCCCGACAGTCCCTGGGTGTCCCAGCATTTT
j_gene: TRBJ1-5
d_gene: .
abundance: .
v_gene: TRBV30

CDR3aa: CASSHGQADEKLFF
CDR3nt: TGTGCCAGCAGCCATGGACAGGCGGATGAAAAACTGTTTTTT
j_gene: TRBJ1-4
d_gene: TRBD1
abundance: .
v_gene: TRBV7-9

CDR3aa: CASSGSRDPRGGYTF
CDR3nt: TGTGCCAGCTCCGGATCCCGGGACCCTAGAGGTGGCTACACCTTC
j_gene: TRBJ1-2
d_gene: .
abundance: .
v_gene: TRBV6-5

CDR3aa: CASSPQSTDTQYF
CDR3nt: TGTGCCAGCTCACCACAATCAACAGATACGCAGTATTTT
j_gene: TRBJ2-3
d_gene: .
abundance: .
v_gene: TRBV18

CDR3aa: CATSSKYRVEQYF
CDR3nt: TGTGCCACCAGCAGTAAGTACAGGGTCGAGCAGTACTTC
j_gene: TRBJ2-7
d_gene: .
abundance: .
v_gene: TRBV15

CDR3aa: CASSQGRAAETQYF
CDR3nt: TGTGCCAGTAGCCAAGGACGGGCGGCGGAGACCCAGTACTTC
j_gene: TRBJ2-5
d_gene: .
abundance: once
v_gene: TRBV19

CDR3aa: CASSKVPGRVDQPQHF
CDR3nt: TGTGCCAGCAGCAAAGTTCCAGGGAGGGTAGACCAGCCCCAGCATTTT
j_gene: TRBJ1-5
d_gene: .
abundance: .
v_gene: TRBV21-1

CDR3aa: CASSPSEWVYGYTF
CDR3nt: TGCGCCAGCAGCCCATCAGAGTGGGTTTATGGCTACACCTTC
j_gene: TRBJ1-2
d_gene: .
abundance: few
v_gene: TRBV4-1

CDR3aa: CASADNSGTVNEKLFF
CDR3nt: TGTGCCAGCGCAGACAACTCCGGGACAGTGAATGAAAAACTGTTTTTT
j_gene: TRBJ1-4
d_gene: TRBD1
abundance: .
v_gene: TRBV18

CDR3aa: CASSPNSVMNTEAFF
CDR3nt: TGTGCCAGCAGCCCCAATTCGGTTATGAACACTGAAGCTTTCTTT
j_gene: TRBJ1-1
d_gene: .
abundance: few
v_gene: TRBV7-9

CDR3aa: CASSFTPSGNTIYF
CDR3nt: TGTGCCAGCAGCTTTACGCCCTCTGGAAACACCATATATTTT
j_gene: TRBJ1-3
d_gene: .
abundance: few
v_gene: TRBV7-9

CDR3aa: CASSLRGWGTKAFF
CDR3nt: TGTGCCAGCAGTTTAAGAGGGTGGGGCACTAAAGCTTTCTTT
j_gene: TRBJ1-1
d_gene: .
abundance: .
v_gene: TRBV28

CDR3aa: CASSLGPSGDQTDTQYF
CDR3nt: TGTGCCAGCAGCTTAGGTCCTAGCGGGGATCAAACAGATACGCAGTATTTT
j_gene: TRBJ2-3
d_gene: TRBD2
abundance: .
v_gene: TRBV13

CDR3aa: CASSWTRWAGELFF
CDR3nt: TGTGCCAGCAGTTGGACCCGCTGGGCCGGGGAGCTGTTTTTT
j_gene: TRBJ2-2
d_gene: .
abundance: few
v_gene: TRBV27

CDR3aa: CASSFDRENIQYF
CDR3nt: TGTGCCAGCTCATTTGACAGGGAAAACATTCAGTACTTC
j_gene: TRBJ2-4
d_gene: TRBD1
abundance: .
v_gene: TRBV18

CDR3aa: CASGTALNQPQHF
CDR3nt: TGTGCCAGCGGGACTGCCCTCAATCAGCCCCAGCATTTT
j_gene: TRBJ1-5
d_gene: .
abundance: .
v_gene: TRBV6-1

CDR3aa: CASSLATAPGYTF
CDR3nt: TGTGCCAGCAGCTTGGCCACTGCGCCCGGCTACACCTTC
j_gene: TRBJ1-2
d_gene: .
abundance: .
v_gene: TRBV5-5

CDR3aa: CASSLTFLAGQMRQFF
CDR3nt: TGTGCCAGCAGTTTAACCTTTCTAGCGGGCCAGATGCGGCAGTTCTTC
j_gene: TRBJ2-1
d_gene: TRBD2
abundance: .
v_gene: TRBV27

CDR3aa: CASSLHENTEAFF
CDR3nt: TGTGCCAGCAGTTTACATGAGAACACTGAAGCTTTCTTT
j_gene: TRBJ1-1
d_gene: .
abundance: .
v_gene: TRBV27

CDR3aa: CASSGRALGSEKLFF
CDR3nt: TGTGCCAGCAGTGGCCGGGCCCTAGGAAGTGAAAAACTGTTTTTT
j_gene: TRBJ1-4
d_gene: .
abundance: .
v_gene: TRBV2

CDR3aa: CASRLQSYNEQFF
CDR3nt: TGTGCCAGCAGACTTCAGTCCTACAATGAGCAGTTCTTC
j_gene: TRBJ2-1
d_gene: .
abundance: .
v_gene: TRBV2

CDR3aa: CSASSYNEQFF
CDR3nt: TGCAGCGCCTCCTCCTACAATGAGCAGTTCTTC
j_gene: TRBJ2-1
d_gene: .
abundance: .
v_gene: TRBV29-1

CDR3aa: CASKGDLRQTQYF
CDR3nt: TGTGCCAGCAAGGGGGACTTGAGGCAGACCCAGTACTTC
j_gene: TRBJ2-5
d_gene: .
abundance: .
v_gene: TRBV27

CDR3aa: CSVEREPFDEQYF
CDR3nt: TGCAGCGTTGAAAGAGAACCCTTCGACGAGCAGTACTTC
j_gene: TRBJ2-7
d_gene: .
abundance: .
v_gene: TRBV29-1

CDR3aa: CASRGRGFQETQYF
CDR3nt: TGCGCCAGCAGAGGTAGGGGTTTCCAAGAGACCCAGTACTTC
j_gene: TRBJ2-5
d_gene: .
abundance: .
v_gene: TRBV5-1

CDR3aa: CASSSRDRPGETQYF
CDR3nt: TGCGCCAGCAGCTCCCGTGACAGGCCCGGCGAGACCCAGTACTTC
j_gene: TRBJ2-5
d_gene: .
abundance: many
v_gene: TRBV5-1

CDR3aa: CASTRDTYEQYF
CDR3nt: TGTGCCAGCACTCGGGATACCTACGAGCAGTACTTC
j_gene: TRBJ2-7
d_gene: .
abundance: .
v_gene: TRBV28

CDR3aa: CASTGPRGKLFF
CDR3nt: TGTGCCAGCACGGGTCCCCGGGGGAAACTGTTTTTT
j_gene: TRBJ1-4
d_gene: .
abundance: .
v_gene: TRBV2

CDR3aa: CSVEGGRVQETQYF
CDR3nt: TGCAGCGTTGAAGGTGGGAGGGTTCAAGAGACCCAGTACTTC
j_gene: TRBJ2-5
d_gene: TRBD2
abundance: .
v_gene: TRBV29-1

CDR3aa: CASSVTSGRASEQFF
CDR3nt: TGTGCCAGCAGCGTAACTAGCGGGAGGGCCTCTGAGCAGTTCTTC
j_gene: TRBJ2-1
d_gene: TRBD2
abundance: once
v_gene: TRBV7-3

CDR3aa: CASSSSGRSSGELFF
CDR3nt: TGTGCCAGCAGCTCCAGCGGGAGGAGTTCAGGGGAGCTGTTTTTT
j_gene: TRBJ2-2
d_gene: TRBD2
abundance: many
v_gene: TRBV5-4

CDR3aa: CAVRGDSPPYEQYF
CDR3nt: TGTGCCGTCCGTGGTGACTCCCCCCCCTACGAGCAGTACTTC
j_gene: TRBJ2-7
d_gene: .
abundance: many
v_gene: TRBV6-1

CDR3aa: CASSESPTSSYTGELFF
CDR3nt: TGTGCCAGCAGTGAGTCCCCCACTAGCAGTTACACCGGGGAGCTGTTTTTT
j_gene: TRBJ2-2
d_gene: .
abundance: .
v_gene: TRBV6-1

CDR3aa: CASRFGTYRQYF
CDR3nt: TGTGCCAGCAGGTTCGGGACTTACCGTCAGTACTTC
j_gene: TRBJ2-7
d_gene: .
abundance: .
v_gene: TRBV28

CDR3aa: CASSVAKDTQYF
CDR3nt: TGTGCCAGCAGCGTAGCTAAGGATACGCAGTATTTT
j_gene: TRBJ2-3
d_gene: .
abundance: .
v_gene: TRBV9

CDR3aa: CAWCLAGGELFF
CDR3nt: TGTGCCTGGTGTCTAGCGGGAGGGGAGCTGTTTTTT
j_gene: TRBJ2-2
d_gene: TRBD2
abundance: .
v_gene: TRBV30

CDR3aa: CAISPGEGEKLFF
CDR3nt: TGTGCCATCAGTCCAGGGGAGGGTGAAAAACTGTTTTTT
j_gene: TRBJ1-4
d_gene: .
abundance: .
v_gene: TRBV10-3

CDR3aa: CASSEAVGTGGRPQHF
CDR3nt: TGTGCCAGCAGTGAAGCAGTCGGGACAGGGGGCCGGCCCCAGCATTTT
j_gene: TRBJ1-5
d_gene: TRBD1
abundance: once
v_gene: TRBV6-1

CDR3aa: CASSPRTGMNTEAFF
CDR3nt: TGTGCCAGCAGCCCGAGGACAGGGATGAACACTGAAGCTTTCTTT
j_gene: TRBJ1-1
d_gene: TRBD1
abundance: many
v_gene: TRBV11-2

CDR3aa: CASTHSAGPRMNEQFF
CDR3nt: TGTGCCAGCACCCACTCAGCGGGGCCCCGGATGAATGAGCAGTTCTTC
j_gene: TRBJ2-1
d_gene: TRBD2
abundance: .
v_gene: TRBV7-9

CDR3aa: CASSENWAASYNEQFF
CDR3nt: TGTGCCAGCAGTGAAAACTGGGCGGCCTCCTACAATGAGCAGTTCTTC
j_gene: TRBJ2-1
d_gene: .
abundance: .
v_gene: TRBV6-1

CDR3aa: CASSIQGETQYF
CDR3nt: TGTGCCAGTAGTATACAAGGAGAGACCCAGTACTTC
j_gene: TRBJ2-5
d_gene: .
abundance: .
v_gene: TRBV19